These 11 T cell receptor beta chains were all obtained from the same sample, sequenced in a study of OX40 agonist ivuxolimab in advanced cancers. Measured with immunoSEQ multiplex PCR; TCRdb has only the in-frame clones, and not every one. The table shows some 70,000 clones, with around 84% occurring only once. The sample in question was CD4+ or CD8+ T cells sorted from blood, obtained in a trial of the OX40 agonist ivuxolimab. These receptors were taken from an adult with an advanced solid tumor such as melanoma, head and neck, liver or kidney cancer.

The chain uses TRBV9 and TRBJ2-5; tentatively, D is TRBD2 (6 bases). The CDR3 is 17 residues long. Germline CDR1 and CDR2: SGDLS and YYNGEE. Trimming pared 3 bases from V and 5 bases from J, leaving 23 bases between. The CDR3 is CASSGWGTGTSTETQYF. The CDR3 DNA sequence: TGTGCCAGCAGCGGATGGGGCACCGGGACTTCCACGGAGACCCAGTACTTC. The full variable domain, completed using reference TRBV9 and TRBJ2-5, is DSGVTQTPKHLITATGQRVTLRCSPRSGDLSVYWYQQSLDQGLQFLIQYYNGEERAKGNILERFSAQQFPDLHSELNLSSLELGDSALYFCASSGWGTGTSTETQYFGPGTRLLVL.

This clone was counted a few times. The chain carries TRBV4-1 and TRBJ2-1; D perhaps matches TRBD1 (5 bases). The CDR3 contains 13 residues. Trimming removed 3 bases from V and 10 bases from J, with 13 bases in between. CDR1 is MGHRA and CDR2 is YSYEKL in the germline V gene. This CDR3 is CASSQALQEEQFF. The DNA for the CDR3 is TGCGCCAGCAGCCAGGCTTTACAGGAAGAGCAGTTCTTC.

The chain couples TRBV5-5 to TRBJ2-5; 9 positions match TRBD1. The CDR3 consists of 20 residues. The V gene's germline CDR1 is SGHKS and CDR2 YYEKEE (reference sequence). The V and J ends lost 4 bases and 1 base, in that order; junction bases with no gene match: 20. DNA for the CDR3: TGTGCCAGCAGCCCCATCTCATACAGGGGGCTCAAGAGCGCCCAAGAGACCCAGTACTTC. Its translation is CASSPISYRGLKSAQETQYF. The entire variable domain, with the rest obtained from reference TRBV5-5 and TRBJ2-5, is as follows: DAGVTQSPTHLIKTRGQQVTLRCSPISGHKSVSWYQQVLGQGPQFIFQYYEKEERGRGNFPDRFSARQFPNYSSELNVNALLLGDSALYLCASSPISYRGLKSAQETQYFGPGTRLLVL.

The chain joins TRBV6-5 to TRBJ1-2; D gene unclear. Per germline, CDR1 MNHEY and CDR2 SVGAGI. With 2 bases removed from V and 5 bases from J, the gap between germline ends came to 18 bases. The CDR3 totals 16 residues. CDR3 in DNA: TGTGCCAGCAGTTACATGGGTGGACGGCCGGAGTATGGCTACACCTTC. It specifies CASSYMGGRPEYGYTF.

The V gene is TRBV5-1, the J gene TRBJ2-3; 8 positions agree with TRBD2. The V segment lost 4 bases and the J segment 4 bases; nucleotides outside the gene matches: 8. Germline CDR1 is SGHRS and CDR2 is YFSETQ. The CDR3 consists of 15 residues. The CDR3 sequence is CASSESGGESDTQYF. The CDR3 DNA reads as TGCGCCAGCAGCGAAAGCGGGGGAGAATCAGATACGCAGTATTTT.

The V gene is TRBV4-2, the J gene TRBJ2-2; TRBD1 might be the D (5 bases). The CDR3 spans 15 residues. Trimming shortened V by 2 bases and J by 7 bases, and 14 bases separated the two germline ends. Germline assignment: CDR1 LGHNA and CDR2 YNFKEQ. Here the CDR3 DNA reads TGTGCCAGCAGCCAACGGCAGGGTCAAGGCGGGGAGCTGTTTTTT. Amino acid sequence: CASSQRQGQGGELFF.

The chain is built from TRBV5-5 and TRBJ2-5, with 12 bases that match TRBD1. The CDR3 runs to 16 residues. In germline, CDR1 is SGHKS, CDR2 YYEKEE (reference sequence). V shed 1 base, J shed 3 bases, and the junction held 4 bases outside the gene matches. The DNA of the CDR3 is TGTGCCAGCAGCTTGCAGGGACAGGGGGCCGAAGAGACCCAGTACTTC. It is translated as CASSLQGQGAEETQYF.

The chain joins TRBV6-6 to TRBJ2-1; 12 bases align to TRBD2. Trimming at V came to 6 bases and at J to 10 bases, leaving 10 bases not matched to a gene. The CDR3 sequence is 15 residues long. Per the germline V gene, CDR1 is MNHNY and CDR2 is SVGAGI (reference sequence). CDR3 DNA sequence: TGTGCCAGCAGGACGCCCGGGACTAGCGGGTCCGAGCAGTTCTTC. Protein: CASRTPGTSGSEQFF.

The chain employs TRBV6-6 and TRBJ1-2; 7 nucleotides align to TRBD1. CDR1 is MNHNY and CDR2 is SVGAGI in the germline V gene (reference sequence). The CDR3 is made up of 16 amino acids. Losses at the gene ends were 5 bases for V and 0 bases for J; bases not matched to a gene: 9. In DNA, the CDR3 is TGTGCCAGCAGTCCAACCGGGACAGCGTCTAACTATGGCTACACCTTC. Amino acids: CASSPTGTASNYGYTF.

This sequence joins TRBV6-1 and TRBJ1-1; maybe TRBD1 (5 bases). Germline lookup yields CDR1 MNHNS and CDR2 SASEGT. Trimming stripped 3 bases from V and 5 bases from J, with 13 bases between. The CDR3 consists of 14 residues. The CDR3 DNA reads as TGTGCCAGCAGTGATTTGGGGGGAGGGACTGAAGCTTTCTTT. It translates to CASSDLGGGTEAFF.

The chain employs TRBV10-3 and TRBJ2-3; TRBD2 is a possible D gene (6 bases). Trimming stripped 6 bases from V and 6 bases from J, with 19 bases between. The V gene's germline CDR1 is ENHRY and CDR2 SYGVKD. The CDR3 contains 15 residues. CDR3 DNA: TGTGCCATCAGGACCTTAGCGGCCCTAACGGATACGCAGTATTTT. As protein: CAIRTLAALTDTQYF.